Listed below are T cell receptor beta chains from one sample, sequenced in a study of technical replicates of blood from a handful of donors. Libraries were prepared by immunoSEQ multiplex PCR; TCRdb keeps only in-frame clonotypes and omits some of them. This table holds about 97,000 clones, about 95% found once. What was sequenced was T cells isolated from PBMCs. Receptors originate from a human donor in good health. The CDR3 runs from the conserved cysteine through the conserved F or W. The order of the fields is clone size, V gene, J gene, D gene, CDR3 DNA, CDR3 protein. A D gene is named only where the DNA matches it firmly. Clone size is given for some rows only: seen once, a few or many times, or a class if the clone is expanded.

NA	TRBV4-3	TRBJ2-2	NA	TGCGCCAGCAGCCAAGATTCCGGGGGACGTACGACCGGGGAGCTGTTTTTT	CASSQDSGGRTTGELFF
NA	TRBV19	TRBJ1-2	NA	TGTGCCAGTAGTGCCCCACGGGGAGGAGGCTACACCTTC	CASSAPRGGGYTF
once	TRBV28	TRBJ1-1	NA	TGTGCCAGCAGTTTAGGGCACTCGAACACTGAAGCTTTCTTT	CASSLGHSNTEAFF
NA	TRBV7-3	TRBJ2-7	NA	TGTGCCAGCAGCCCGAGCGGGCCCTACGAGCAGTACTTC	CASSPSGPYEQYF
NA	TRBV11-2	TRBJ2-3	TRBD2	TGTGCCAGCAGATGGACTAGCGGGATACTAGATACGCAGTATTTT	CASRWTSGILDTQYF
NA	TRBV18	TRBJ2-2	TRBD2	TGTGCCAGCTCACAAGATCTAGCGGGAGTCGCCGGGGAGCTGTTTTTT	CASSQDLAGVAGELFF
NA	TRBV19	TRBJ2-1	TRBD2	TGTGCCAGTAGTATAACGGGAGGCTACAATGAGCAGTTCTTC	CASSITGGYNEQFF
NA	TRBV21-1	TRBJ1-4	NA	TGTGCCAGCAGCGCCCAACTAGAGGAAAAACTGTTTTTT	CASSAQLEEKLFF
NA	TRBV19	TRBJ2-7	NA	TGTGCCAGTAGTATAGGGGGCAGCTACGAGCAGTACTTC	CASSIGGSYEQYF
NA	TRBV19	TRBJ2-2	NA	TGTGCCAGTAGTCCACAGGGCTCTCGGCCCGGGGAGCTGTTTTTT	CASSPQGSRPGELFF
NA	TRBV6-1	TRBJ1-2	TRBD1	TGTGCCAGCCTGACAGGGGGCATTTATGGCTACACCTTC	CASLTGGIYGYTF
NA	TRBV7-9	TRBJ2-5	TRBD1	TGTGCCAGCAGCTCCCGGGACAGAAGGGAGACCCAGTACTTC	CASSSRDRRETQYF
NA	TRBV30	TRBJ1-2	NA	TGTGCCTGGAGTGTAGGACTGGGCTACACCTTC	CAWSVGLGYTF
NA	TRBV7-9	TRBJ1-1	NA	TGTGCCAGCAGCTTGCGAGGGCAGGGGCGATTCGCTGAAGCTTTCTTT	CASSLRGQGRFAEAFF
NA	TRBV15	TRBJ2-7	TRBD1	TGTGCCACCAGCAGAGAGCAGGGGGCGAACTACGAGCAGTACTTC	CATSREQGANYEQYF
NA	TRBV19	TRBJ2-7	NA	TGTGCCAGTAGTGCATCCTCAGGGCCCTACGAGCAGTACTTC	CASSASSGPYEQYF
few	TRBV29-1	TRBJ1-1	NA	TGCAGCGTTGATCGGAGGGCGGACACTGAAGCTTTCTTT	CSVDRRADTEAFF
once	TRBV18	TRBJ2-5	NA	TGTGCCAGCTCACCACCGCCCAGGGGTGGAGAGACCCAGTACTTC	CASSPPPRGGETQYF
NA	TRBV14	TRBJ1-1	TRBD1	TGTGCCAGCAGCCTAGGGACAGCTACATGGGCCATGAACACTGAAGCTTTCTTT	CASSLGTATWAMNTEAFF
NA	TRBV5-6	TRBJ2-7	NA	TGTGCCAGCAGCCAAACTACCGGGACAAACGAGCAGTACTTC	CASSQTTGTNEQYF
once	TRBV27	TRBJ1-5	NA	TGTGCCAGCAGTTTATCAGGGGATGATCAGCCCCAGCATTTT	CASSLSGDDQPQHF
NA	TRBV4-3	TRBJ1-2	TRBD1	TGCGCCAGCAGCCAACTTGGGACAGTCAACTATGGCTACACCTTC	CASSQLGTVNYGYTF
NA	TRBV15	TRBJ2-1	TRBD2	TGTGCCACCAGGGCCTCGGGGGGCAATGAGCAGTTCTTC	CATRASGGNEQFF
NA	TRBV9	TRBJ1-2	NA	TGTGCCAGCAGCCGAGGGACTCCCAATTATGGCTACACCTTC	CASSRGTPNYGYTF
once	TRBV10-3	TRBJ2-3	TRBD1	TGTGCCATCAGTGAAACCGGGACAGGGAGTGGAGATACGCAGTATTTT	CAISETGTGSGDTQYF
NA	TRBV5-6	TRBJ1-2	NA	TGTGCCAGCAGCTATCGACAGGCTAACTATGGCTACACCTTC	CASSYRQANYGYTF
NA	TRBV28	TRBJ1-1	NA	TGTGCCAGCAGTGAAACGTGGAGGGCGGGCACTGAAGCTTTCTTT	CASSETWRAGTEAFF
NA	TRBV7-3	TRBJ2-3	TRBD2	TGTGCCAGCAGCATTGGAGAGAGCGGGAGAACCCCAGATACGCAGTATTTT	CASSIGESGRTPDTQYF
NA	TRBV7-6	TRBJ1-1	NA	TGTGCCAGCAGCTCGTGGGGGGCTGAAGCTTTCTTT	CASSSWGAEAFF
NA	TRBV28	TRBJ2-1	NA	TGTGCCAGCAGTACGAAGATCCGGGTCTTTACCAATGAGCAGTTCTTC	CASSTKIRVFTNEQFF
NA	TRBV11-1	TRBJ2-7	TRBD1	TGTGCCAGCAGCCACCCATTGGGGACAGGGGGCAGGGACGAGCAGTACTTC	CASSHPLGTGGRDEQYF
NA	TRBV6-1	TRBJ2-7	NA	TGTGCCAGCAGTGTCGTGGGCCCCGAGCAGTACTTC	CASSVVGPEQYF
NA	TRBV2	TRBJ2-1	TRBD2	TGTGCCAGCAGTGCCCGACTAGCGGATAATCCTTACAATGAGCAGTTCTTC	CASSARLADNPYNEQFF
NA	TRBV19	TRBJ2-1	TRBD2	TGTGCCAGTAGGGACCCAGCAGAGCGGGACTATGAGCAGTTCTTC	CASRDPAERDYEQFF
NA	TRBV6-5	TRBJ1-5	NA	TGTGCCAGCAGTTGGGGAGTCTATAGCAATCAGCCCCAGCATTTT	CASSWGVYSNQPQHF
NA	TRBV19	TRBJ2-2	TRBD2	TGTGCCAGTAGTAGTGGGAGGGTGAGCGGGGAGCTGTTTTTT	CASSSGRVSGELFF
once	TRBV9	TRBJ2-7	TRBD1	TGTGCCAGCAGCGTAGCGACAGGGCGGGAGCAGTACTTC	CASSVATGREQYF
NA	TRBV14	TRBJ1-1	TRBD1	TGTGCCAGCAGCCAAGAGCAGGGGGCTTACACTGAAGCTTTCTTT	CASSQEQGAYTEAFF
few	TRBV30	TRBJ2-3	NA	TGTGCCTGCGGGAGAGGTGGAAGCACAGATACGCAGTATTTT	CACGRGGSTDTQYF
once	TRBV30	TRBJ1-4	NA	TGTGCCTGGAAAGGGGGGGGTTCTGAAAAACTGTTTTTT	CAWKGGGSEKLFF
NA	TRBV12-2	TRBJ2-7	NA	TGTGCAAGTCGGTCCCCTCAATCCAGGCCCGAGCAGTACTTC	CASRSPQSRPEQYF
NA	TRBV5-4	TRBJ2-2	TRBD1	TGTGCCAGCAGCTGGGGGACAGGGAGGGGCGGGGAGCTGTTTTTT	CASSWGTGRGGELFF
NA	TRBV19	TRBJ2-3	TRBD2	TGTGCCAGTAGTTTACCCCTAGCGGGGGCCAGCAGGAATACGCAGTATTTT	CASSLPLAGASRNTQYF
once	TRBV7-9	TRBJ1-3	TRBD1	TGTGCCAGCAGCTTATCAGGGGGCTACTCTGGAAACACCATATATTTT	CASSLSGGYSGNTIYF
once	TRBV5-4	TRBJ2-2	NA	TGTGCCAGCAGCTCCAGAGGACAGAGGACCGGGGAGCTGTTTTTT	CASSSRGQRTGELFF
NA	TRBV19	TRBJ1-2	TRBD1	TGTGCCAGTACCGGGGACAGGGTGGTCTATGGCTACACCTTC	CASTGDRVVYGYTF
NA	TRBV15	TRBJ1-1	NA	TGTGCCACCAGCAGAGTGGTAGGGGGAACGACTGAAGCTTTCTTT	CATSRVVGGTTEAFF
NA	TRBV7-3	TRBJ2-1	TRBD2	TGTGCCAGCAGCCTCAGTCTCACTAGCGGGAGTAACAATGAGCAGTTCTTC	CASSLSLTSGSNNEQFF
NA	TRBV6-1	TRBJ2-7	TRBD1	TGTGCCAGCAGATTCGGGACAGGGAGCTCCTACGAGCAGTACTTC	CASRFGTGSSYEQYF
NA	TRBV2	TRBJ2-3	NA	TGTGCCAGCCCCCGGTTGACCTTAGACATAATTACAGATACGCAGTATTTT	CASPRLTLDIITDTQYF
once	TRBV30	TRBJ2-2	TRBD1	TGTGCCTGGAGTGGGGACAGGGGGAACACCGGGGAGCTGTTTTTT	CAWSGDRGNTGELFF
NA	TRBV4-1	TRBJ2-1	TRBD2	TGCGCCAGCAGCCAAGTGGTGGGAGGGCCACCTGAGCAGTTCTTC	CASSQVVGGPPEQFF
NA	TRBV28	TRBJ1-2	TRBD1	TGTGCCAGCAGTTGGGGTAACAGGGGGCGAAAGAGTTCCCTCACATTTAACTATGGCTACACCTTC	CASSWGNRGRKSSLTFNYGYTF
NA	TRBV6-4	TRBJ2-1	NA	TGTGCCAGCAGTGACCATTCCTCCGGGACTGGACCCAATGAGCAGTTCTTC	CASSDHSSGTGPNEQFF
NA	TRBV7-2	TRBJ2-1	NA	TGTGCCAGCAGCTTATCCGGCGGACACTACAATGAGCAGTTCTTC	CASSLSGGHYNEQFF
NA	TRBV19	TRBJ2-5	NA	TGTGCCAGTAGTATGGGGGCAGGGAGTCCCCTGGAGACCCAGTACTTC	CASSMGAGSPLETQYF